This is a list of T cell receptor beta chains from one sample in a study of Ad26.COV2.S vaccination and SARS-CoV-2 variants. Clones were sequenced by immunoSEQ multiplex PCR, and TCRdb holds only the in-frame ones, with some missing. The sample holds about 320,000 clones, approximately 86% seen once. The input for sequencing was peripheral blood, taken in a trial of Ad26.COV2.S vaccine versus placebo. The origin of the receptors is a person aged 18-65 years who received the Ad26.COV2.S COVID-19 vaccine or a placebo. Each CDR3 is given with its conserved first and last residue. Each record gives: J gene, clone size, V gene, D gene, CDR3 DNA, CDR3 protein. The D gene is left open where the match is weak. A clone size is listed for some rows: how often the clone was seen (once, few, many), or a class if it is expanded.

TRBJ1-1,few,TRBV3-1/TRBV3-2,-,TGTGCCAGCACTTACCGGGAGGGAGCAGCTTTCTTT,CASTYREGAAFF
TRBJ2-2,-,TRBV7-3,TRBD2,TGTGCCAGCAGCTTACTGCGGGGGGTTCGATCAACCGGGGAGCTGTTTTTT,CASSLLRGVRSTGELFF
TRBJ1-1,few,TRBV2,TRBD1,TGTGCCAGCAGTTTCTCTGACAGGGGGCGAGATGTCACTGAAGCTTTCTTT,CASSFSDRGRDVTEAFF
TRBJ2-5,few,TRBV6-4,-,TGTGCCAGCGTATGGGCAGAGACCCAGTACTTC,CASVWAETQYF
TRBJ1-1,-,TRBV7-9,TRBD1,TGTGCCAGCAGCCCGGACAGGGTAAGCCGTAGGACTGAAGCTTTCTTT,CASSPDRVSRRTEAFF
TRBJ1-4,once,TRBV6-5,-,TGTGCCAGCAGTTACTCAGTCGGGCAAAAACTGTTTTTT,CASSYSVGQKLFF
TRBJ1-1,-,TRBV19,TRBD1,TGTGCCAGTATCAGAGAGAGGGGGCGCGGGCCTGAAGCTTTCTTT,CASIRERGRGPEAFF
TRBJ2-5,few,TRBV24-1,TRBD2,TGTGCCACCAGTGATTCTGGTAGCGGGGACCAAGAGACCCAGTACTTC,CATSDSGSGDQETQYF
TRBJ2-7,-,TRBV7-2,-,TGTGCCAGCAGCCCCTCTGCCAGCTCCTACGAGCAGTACTTC,CASSPSASSYEQYF
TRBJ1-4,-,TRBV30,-,TGTGCCTGGAGTGCCCTGCTGAATGAAAAACTGTTTTTT,CAWSALLNEKLFF
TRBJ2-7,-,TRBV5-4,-,TGTGCCAGCAGCTTGGGGGGGGGCCCCTACGAGCAGTACTTC,CASSLGGGPYEQYF
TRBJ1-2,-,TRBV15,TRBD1,TGTGCCACCAGCAGATCCACGAGGGACAGGGGGCTAGGTGGCTACACCTTC,CATSRSTRDRGLGGYTF
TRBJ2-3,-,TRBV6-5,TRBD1,TGTGCCAGCAGTTTCCGGACAGGTTACACAGATACGCAGTATTTT,CASSFRTGYTDTQYF
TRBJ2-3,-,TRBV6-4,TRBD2,TGTGCCAGCAGTGACGCTAGCGGGGGTAGCACAGATACGCAGTATTTT,CASSDASGGSTDTQYF
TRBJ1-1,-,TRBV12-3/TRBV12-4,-,TGTGCCAGCAGCCCAAGGGGGGCTCCTGAAGCTTTCTTT,CASSPRGAPEAFF
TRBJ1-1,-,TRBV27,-,TGTGCCAGCAGTTTATCGGGACAACTTCTTGAAGCTTTCTTT,CASSLSGQLLEAFF
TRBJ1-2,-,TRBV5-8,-,TGTGCCAGCAGCTCGACACAGGGCTGGTATGGCTACACCTTC,CASSSTQGWYGYTF
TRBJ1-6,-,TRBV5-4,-,TGTGCCAGCAGCTGGAGACAGCGAGCTAATTCACCCCTCCACTTT,CASSWRQRANSPLHF
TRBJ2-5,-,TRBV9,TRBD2,TGTGCCAGCAGCGTAGCGGGCAGCGGGGGAGAGACCCAGTACTTC,CASSVAGSGGETQYF
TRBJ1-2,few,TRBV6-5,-,TGTGCCAGCAGTCTACACCCTGCCAGCTATGGCTACACCTTC,CASSLHPASYGYTF
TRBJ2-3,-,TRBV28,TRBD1,TGTGCCAGCAGCGACGGGACAGGTACTACAGATACGCAGTATTTT,CASSDGTGTTDTQYF
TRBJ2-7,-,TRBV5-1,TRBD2,TGCGCCAGCAGCCCACTAGCGGGGTGGGACGAGCAGTACTTC,CASSPLAGWDEQYF
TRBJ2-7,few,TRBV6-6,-,TGTGCCAGCAGGCCAGCTGGGATCGAGCAGTACTTC,CASRPAGIEQYF
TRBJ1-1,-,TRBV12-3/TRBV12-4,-,TGTGCCAGCAGTTTTAAATGGAACCCTGAAGCTTTCTTT,CASSFKWNPEAFF
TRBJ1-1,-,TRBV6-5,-,TGTGCCAGCAGTTACACAGTGAACACTGAAGCTTTCTTT,CASSYTVNTEAFF
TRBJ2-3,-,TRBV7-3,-,TGTGCCAGCAGCCCCCGCCTAGGAGGGTCAGATACGCAGTATTTT,CASSPRLGGSDTQYF
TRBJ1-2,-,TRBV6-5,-,TGTGCCAGCAGTTACGGGGGGGCCCGAGGGAAGGACACCTTC,CASSYGGARGKDTF
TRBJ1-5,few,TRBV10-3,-,TGTGCCATCAGTGCGAGACAGTATCAGCCCCAGCATTTT,CAISARQYQPQHF
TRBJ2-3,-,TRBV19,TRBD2,TGTGCCAGTAGTCCCTACCCGGGGGGGAGCACAGATACGCAGTATTTT,CASSPYPGGSTDTQYF